Each of the 27 T cell receptor beta chains below was sequenced from the same sample in a study of graft-versus-host responses after intestinal transplantation. Which antigens these TCRs recognize remains unknown. Only in-frame clones appear in the TCRdb table, and some are missing; sequencing was by immunoSEQ multiplex PCR. The profile covers tens of thousands of clones, with about 90% appearing a single time and roughly 2.5% taken by the ten largest. The sequencing here drew on unstimulated CD8+ T cells sorted from spleen or lymph node cells, taken before intestinal transplant. Receptors were obtained from a human donor who received an intestinal transplant.

This clone appeared a single time. The chain carries TRBV27 and TRBJ2-1; D may be TRBD2 (5 bases). Between the trimmed V and J ends, which lost 4 bases and 6 bases, there was a span of 19 bases. The CDR3 consists of 16 residues. Germline V gives CDR1 MNHEY, CDR2 SMNVEV (reference sequence). CDR3 coding DNA: TGTGCCAGCAGTTCTTCCCTAGCACCTGGGAGCAATGAGCAGTTCTTC. It specifies CASSSSLAPGSNEQFF.

The V call is TRBV5-4, the J call TRBJ2-2, with a tentative D call TRBD1 (5 bases). CDR1 and CDR2 from the germline V gene are SGHNT and YYREEE (reference sequence). The V gene lost 4 bases and the J gene lost 5 bases, with 12 bases spanning the gap. The CDR3 totals 14 residues. As DNA, the CDR3 is TGTGCCAGCAGCCATCGTCCAGGGACCGGGGAGCTGTTTTTT. Translated: CASSHRPGTGELFF.

The rearrangement uses TRBV7-9 and TRBJ2-1; D is possibly TRBD2 (7 bases). The germline gives CDR1 SEHNR, CDR2 FQNEAQ (reference sequence). This CDR3 comprises 14 residues. The V end was cut by 5 bases, the J end by 8 bases, with 16 bases between. The CDR3 sequence is CASSPQGRADEQFF. The DNA of the CDR3 is TGTGCCAGCAGCCCCCAGGGGAGGGCCGATGAGCAGTTCTTC. Using reference TRBV7-9 and TRBJ2-1 for the parts outside the CDR3, the full variable domain is DTGVSQNPRHKITKRGQNVTFRCDPISEHNRLYWYRQTLGQGPEFLTYFQNEAQLEKSRLLSDRFSAERPKGSFSTLEIQRTEQGDSAMYLCASSPQGRADEQFFGPGTRLTVL.

The rearrangement joins TRBV15 to TRBJ2-3; 14 bases fit TRBD2. This CDR3 spans 20 amino acids. Germline V gene data show CDR1 as LNHNV and CDR2 as YYDKDF (reference sequence). With 1 base clipped from V and 4 bases from J, the junction kept 13 bases outside the gene matches. The CDR3 here is CATSRAEIRLAGGLADTQYF. CDR3 nucleotide sequence: TGTGCCACCAGCAGAGCCGAAATCAGACTAGCGGGGGGGCTAGCAGATACGCAGTATTTT.

This clone was seen more than once but under ten times. The chain employs TRBV19 and TRBJ2-7, with 10 nucleotides matching TRBD2. V lost 5 bases, J lost 3 bases, and 4 bases stayed unmatched. CDR3 size: 14 residues. CDR1 is LNHDA, CDR2 SQIVND, per germline (reference sequence). The CDR3: CASSPSSGSYEQYF. CDR3 nucleotides: TGTGCCAGTAGTCCATCTAGCGGGAGCTACGAGCAGTACTTC.

The chain employs TRBV6-1 and TRBJ2-7; 7 bases are shared with TRBD1. Germline CDR1 is MNHNS and CDR2 is SASEGT. This CDR3 spans 15 amino acids. J lost 0 bases, V lost 6 bases, and 8 bases had no gene match. This chain's CDR3 is CASRFFRGNSYEQYF. CDR3 DNA sequence: TGTGCCAGCAGGTTCTTCAGGGGGAACTCCTACGAGCAGTACTTC.

V gene TRBV28 combines with J gene TRBJ2-7, with 7 positions matching TRBD1. The CDR3 sequence is 16 residues long. Germline V gene data show CDR1 as MDHEN and CDR2 as SYDVKM. V shed 1 base, J shed 2 bases, and the junction held 8 bases outside the gene matches. The CDR3 DNA reads as TGTGCCAGCAGTTTATCGGCGACAGGGCAGACCTACGAGCAGTACTTC. Protein: CASSLSATGQTYEQYF. The full variable domain, with the rest looked up from reference TRBV28 and TRBJ2-7, is DVKVTQSSRYLVKRTGEKVFLECVQDMDHENMFWYRQDPGLGLRLIYFSYDVKMKEKGDIPEGYSVSREKKERFSLILESASTNQTSMYLCASSLSATGQTYEQYFGPGTRLTVT.

The gene calls are TRBV6-4 and TRBJ1-6; 7 nucleotides match TRBD1. Trimming removed 2 bases from V and 6 bases from J; junction bases left unmatched: 4. The CDR3 sequence is 15 residues long. In germline, CDR1 is MRHNA, CDR2 SNTAGT. CDR3 amino acids: CASSDKGAGNSPLHF. In DNA form, the CDR3 reads TGTGCCAGCAGTGACAAGGGGGCAGGTAATTCACCCCTCCACTTT.

This chain joins TRBV6-1 and TRBJ2-7; TRBD1 agrees at 7 bases. This CDR3 is built from 11 residues. Trimming cost V 6 bases and J 4 bases; bases outside gene matches: 0. Germline CDR1 reads MNHNS; CDR2 reads SASEGT. The CDR3, as DNA: TGTGCCAGCAGACAGGGGTACGAGCAGTACTTC. It codes for CASRQGYEQYF.

V gene TRBV10-2 combines with J gene TRBJ1-5; 9 bases agree with TRBD1. J lost 0 bases, V lost 4 bases, and 16 bases had no gene match. The CDR3 is made up of 20 amino acids. Germline loops: CDR1 WSHSY, CDR2 SAAADI. The CDR3 region is CASSALFDRGVIYSNQPQHF. DNA for the CDR3: TGCGCCAGCAGTGCCCTTTTCGACAGGGGGGTCATATATAGCAATCAGCCCCAGCATTTT.

The rearrangement links TRBV5-1 to TRBJ1-2; tentative D call: TRBD1 (6 bases). The CDR3 consists of 14 residues. V dropped 2 bases and J dropped 4 bases, with 12 bases sitting between them. CDR1 SGHRS and CDR2 YFSETQ come from the germline V gene. The CDR3 loop is CASSFTDSSYGYTF. DNA of the CDR3: TGCGCCAGCAGCTTCACGGACAGTTCCTATGGCTACACCTTC.

In this sample, this clone turned up once. V and J are TRBV7-3 and TRBJ1-2; D remains unclear. The V gene lost 1 base and the J gene lost 8 bases, with 8 bases spanning the gap. CDR1 and CDR2 from the germline V gene are SGHTA and FQGTGA. The CDR3 length is 12 residues. For the CDR3, the DNA is TGTGCCAGCAGCTTAAACGGAGTAGGCTACACCTTC. This gives the protein CASSLNGVGYTF.

The chain links TRBV28 to TRBJ1-2; a weak D match, TRBD1 (5 bases). This CDR3 has 15 amino acids. Between the trimmed V and J ends, which lost 11 bases and 8 bases, there was a span of 27 bases. The germline CDR1 and CDR2 sequences are MDHEN and SYDVKM. For the CDR3, the DNA is TGTGCCGGCACCCGGTTGCGGGGACTATCAAAGGGCTACACCTTC. Its translation: CAGTRLRGLSKGYTF.

This clone has a handful of counts. The chain couples TRBV6-4 to TRBJ2-1, with D unresolved. V was trimmed by 0 bases and J by 10 bases, leaving 10 bases between them. This CDR3 is built from 13 residues. CDR1 and CDR2 (germline): MRHNA, SNTAGT. The CDR3 DNA follows: TGTGCCAGCAGTGACTCGATGGAGTCCGAGCAGTTCTTC. Residues: CASSDSMESEQFF.

The V gene is TRBV9, the J gene TRBJ2-7; 7 bases fit TRBD1. The V segment lost 3 bases and the J segment 2 bases; nucleotides outside the gene matches: 5. The CDR3 length is 14 residues. Per the germline V gene, CDR1 is SGDLS and CDR2 is YYNGEE. The CDR3 is CASSGRDRPYEQYF. CDR3 nucleotides: TGTGCCAGCAGCGGCCGGGACAGACCCTACGAGCAGTACTTC.

The chain has TRBV5-1 and TRBJ1-1; no firm D call. The V gene lost 2 bases and the J gene lost 1 base, with 9 bases spanning the gap. This CDR3 region has 14 residues. Looked up from germline, CDR1 is SGHRS and CDR2 is YFSETQ. CDR3 sequence: CASSFRHPNTEAFF. The CDR3 DNA sequence: TGCGCCAGCAGCTTCAGACACCCGAACACTGAAGCTTTCTTT.

The chain employs TRBV30 and TRBJ2-1; TRBD2 aligns across 7 bases. The CDR3 is made up of 12 amino acids. V lost 3 bases, J lost 6 bases, and 2 bases stayed unmatched. Germline CDR1 GTSNPN, CDR2 SVGIG (reference sequence). The CDR3 DNA sequence: TGTGCCTGGAGAGGCGGGGGCAATGAGCAGTTCTTC. Its protein product is CAWRGGGNEQFF.

This clone was seen at least ten times. The chain is built from TRBV6-4 and TRBJ2-1; 10 nucleotides line up with TRBD2. V dropped 0 bases and J dropped 7; count of bases not matched to a gene: 3. The CDR3 contains 15 residues. In germline, CDR1 is MRHNA, CDR2 SNTAGT. Here the CDR3 reads CASSDSASGGNEQFF. The CDR3 DNA reads as TGTGCCAGCAGTGACTCGGCTAGCGGGGGTAATGAGCAGTTCTTC.

The V gene is TRBV7-3, the J gene TRBJ2-2; possibly TRBD2 for D (6 bases). Germline V gives CDR1 SGHTA, CDR2 FQGTGA. The length of the CDR3 is 14 residues. V was clipped by 4 bases and J by 6 bases, with 12 bases between them. The CDR3 sequence is CASSSASGAGELFF. The CDR3 DNA follows: TGTGCCAGCAGCTCCGCATCGGGAGCCGGGGAGCTGTTTTTT.

The chain uses TRBV18 and TRBJ1-2, with unresolved D. The CDR3 consists of 14 residues. Trimming took off 2 bases at V and 4 bases at J, with 11 bases between the two ends. Germline values: CDR1 KGHSH, CDR2 LQKENI. CDR3 residues: CASSPRSVVYGYTF. DNA for the CDR3: TGTGCCAGCTCACCAAGAAGCGTAGTCTATGGCTACACCTTC.

The V and J genes are TRBV19 and TRBJ2-7, with D possibly being TRBD1 (5 bases). Looked up from germline, CDR1 is LNHDA and CDR2 is SQIVND (reference sequence). This CDR3 has 14 amino acids. Between the trimmed V and J ends, which lost 3 bases and 3 bases, there was a span of 12 bases. CDR3 residues: CASSMGQGGYEQYF. CDR3 DNA: TGTGCCAGTAGTATGGGCCAGGGCGGCTACGAGCAGTACTTC. Drawing the rest from reference TRBV19 and TRBJ2-7, the complete variable domain is DGGITQSPKYLFRKEGQNVTLSCEQNLNHDAMYWYRQDPGQGLRLIYYSQIVNDFQKGDIAEGYSVSREKKESFPLTVTSAQKNPTAFYLCASSMGQGGYEQYFGPGTRLTVT.

This clone was observed a handful of times. The chain combines TRBV4-1 with TRBJ1-2; 9 bases map to TRBD1. After removal of 1 base from V and 8 bases from J, the junction contained 11 bases not matched to a gene. Germline V CDR1 and CDR2: MGHRA, YSYEKL. The CDR3 extends over 16 amino acids. CDR3 loop: CASSQGGQGLEVGYTF. The CDR3 DNA is TGCGCCAGCAGCCAAGGGGGACAGGGATTGGAGGTCGGCTACACCTTC.

The chain recombines TRBV27 with TRBJ2-7; D uncertain. Germline V gene lookup returns CDR1 MNHEY and CDR2 SMNVEV (reference sequence). V shed 3 bases and J shed 2 bases, with 8 bases lying between them. The CDR3 has 13 amino acids. The CDR3 reads CASSFSSTYEQYF. The CDR3 nucleotides read TGTGCCAGCAGTTTCAGTAGCACCTACGAGCAGTACTTC.

CDR3 protein: CASSLGQVHSPLHF. CDR3 in DNA: TGTGCCAGCAGTCTCGGACAGGTTCATTCACCCCTCCACTTT. The chain links TRBV27 to TRBJ1-6, with 7 bases identical to TRBD1. The V gene end was trimmed by 5 bases and the J gene end by 8 bases; junction bases not matched to a gene: 6. This CDR3 contains 14 residues. Germline V gives CDR1 MNHEY, CDR2 SMNVEV (reference sequence).

This clone was seen a handful of times. The chain joins TRBV6-5 to TRBJ2-6, with TRBD1 identical over 8 bases. Germline V lookup: CDR1 MNHEY, CDR2 SVGAGI. This CDR3 is built from 15 residues. V dropped 5 bases and J dropped 4; count of bases not matched to a gene: 4. The CDR3 coding sequence is TGTGCCAGCAGTCAGGGGGCGTCGGGGGCCAACGTCCTGACTTTC. It yields the protein CASSQGASGANVLTF.

V and J are TRBV6-1 and TRBJ2-7; a possible D gene is TRBD2 (5 bases). With 2 bases removed from V and 5 bases from J, the gap between germline ends came to 13 bases. The CDR3 consists of 14 residues. Germline V gene sequence: CDR1 MNHNS, CDR2 SASEGT. The CDR3 DNA reads as TGTGCCAGCAGTGAAATGAGGGAAATCGACGAGCAGTACTTC. Translated, it gives CASSEMREIDEQYF.

This chain joins TRBV9 and TRBJ1-1, with unresolved D. The CDR3 has 13 amino acids. V was clipped by 0 bases and J by 3 bases, with 6 bases between them. Germline V gives CDR1 SGDLS, CDR2 YYNGEE. CDR3 nucleotide sequence: TGTGCCAGCAGCGTAGGGACTCACACTGAAGCTTTCTTT. This translates into CASSVGTHTEAFF.